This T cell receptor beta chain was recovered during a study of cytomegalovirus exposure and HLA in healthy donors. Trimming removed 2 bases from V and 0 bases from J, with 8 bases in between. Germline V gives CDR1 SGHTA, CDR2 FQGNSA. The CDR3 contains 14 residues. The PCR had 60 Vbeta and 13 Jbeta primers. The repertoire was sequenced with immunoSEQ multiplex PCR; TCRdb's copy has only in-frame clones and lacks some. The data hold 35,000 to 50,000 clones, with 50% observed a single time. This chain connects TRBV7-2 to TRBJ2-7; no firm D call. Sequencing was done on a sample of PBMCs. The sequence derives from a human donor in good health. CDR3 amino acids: CASSLTQRSYEQYF. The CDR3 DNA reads TGTGCCAGCAGCTTAACCCAGCGCTCCTACGAGCAGTACTTC.